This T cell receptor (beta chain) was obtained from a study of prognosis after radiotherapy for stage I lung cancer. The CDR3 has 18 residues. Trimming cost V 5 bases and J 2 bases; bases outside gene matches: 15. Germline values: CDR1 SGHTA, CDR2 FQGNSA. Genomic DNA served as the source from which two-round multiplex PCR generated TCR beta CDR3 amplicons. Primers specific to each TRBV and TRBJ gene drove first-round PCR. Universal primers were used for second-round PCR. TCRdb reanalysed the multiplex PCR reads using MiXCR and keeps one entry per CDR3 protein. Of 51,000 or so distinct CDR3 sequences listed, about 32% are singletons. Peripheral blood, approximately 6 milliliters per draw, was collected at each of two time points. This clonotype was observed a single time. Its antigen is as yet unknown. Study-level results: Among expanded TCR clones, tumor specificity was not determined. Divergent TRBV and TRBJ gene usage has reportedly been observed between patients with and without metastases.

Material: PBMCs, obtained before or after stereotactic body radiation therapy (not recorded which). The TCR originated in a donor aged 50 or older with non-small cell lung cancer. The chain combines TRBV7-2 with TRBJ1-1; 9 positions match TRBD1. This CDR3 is CASSRHMRYRGPNTEAFF. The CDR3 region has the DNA TGTGCCAGCAGCCGCCACATGCGGTACAGGGGGCCAAACACTGAAGCTTTCTTT.